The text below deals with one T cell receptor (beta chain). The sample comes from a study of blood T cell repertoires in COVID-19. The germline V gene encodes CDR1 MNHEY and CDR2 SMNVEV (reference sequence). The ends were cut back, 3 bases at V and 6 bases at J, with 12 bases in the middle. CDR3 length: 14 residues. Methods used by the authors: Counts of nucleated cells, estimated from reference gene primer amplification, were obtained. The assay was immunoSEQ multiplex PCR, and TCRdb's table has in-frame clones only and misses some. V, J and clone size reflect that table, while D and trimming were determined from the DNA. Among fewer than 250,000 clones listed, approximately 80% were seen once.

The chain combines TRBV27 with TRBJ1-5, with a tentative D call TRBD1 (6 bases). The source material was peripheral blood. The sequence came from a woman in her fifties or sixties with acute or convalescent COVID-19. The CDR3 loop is CASSFLGARQPQHF. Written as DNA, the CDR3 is TGTGCCAGCAGTTTCTTGGGGGCACGTCAGCCCCAGCATTTT.